This record looks at one TCR beta chain sequence and its context. This entry comes from a study of technical replicates of blood from a few donors. This CDR3 spans 18 amino acids. V shed 4 bases, J shed 5 bases, and the junction held 21 bases outside the gene matches. The germline CDR1 and CDR2 sequences are SQVTM and ANQGSEA. This table comes from immunoSEQ multiplex PCR, and its TCRdb copy is limited to in-frame clones, with some not included. The data hold around 63,000 clones, with 95% to 98% observed a single time. This TCR derives from a human donor in good health. This rearrangement joins TRBV29-1 to TRBJ2-7; 9 positions agree with TRBD2. Source material: T cells isolated from PBMCs. The CDR3 region has the DNA TGCAGCGTTGTATCTCAAGGGAGCGGTAGCGGGAGCCCCCACGAGCAGTACTTC. Encoded protein: CSVVSQGSGSGSPHEQYF.